This T cell receptor (beta chain) was captured by sequencing in a study of blood T cell repertoires in COVID-19. Study details: The United States, Italy and Spain were the sources of the acute and convalescent COVID-19 samples.

In the original workflow: Quantification of nucleated cells was approximated via reference gene primer amplification. Sequencing used immunoSEQ multiplex PCR; TCRdb keeps in-frame clones, though not all of them. V and J calls plus clone size are reproduced from that table; the DNA served to infer D and trimming. The data hold 25,000 to 30,000 clones, with approximately 80% observed a single time. Germline V CDR1 and CDR2: SGDLS, YYNGEE. J lost 1 base, V lost 4 bases, and 14 bases had no gene match. The length of the CDR3 is 18 residues. The chain employs TRBV9 and TRBJ1-1; 9 nucleotides match TRBD1. The receptor's source is a human donor in a cohort sampled during active COVID-19. The sequenced material came from peripheral blood. CDR3 loop: CASSTHRDRAATNTEAFF. The CDR3 DNA reads as TGTGCCAGCAGCACACACCGGGACAGGGCTGCGACGAACACTGAAGCTTTCTTT.